This T cell receptor (beta chain) came from a study of blood T cell repertoires in COVID-19. Study background: The United States, Italy and Spain were the sources of the acute and convalescent COVID-19 samples.

Clones were read by immunoSEQ multiplex PCR, and TCRdb kept only the in-frame ones, dropping some. The sample yields about 230,000 clones, about 83% seen once. Germline V gives CDR1 LNHDA, CDR2 SQIVND (reference sequence). This CDR3 has 13 amino acids. Trimming cost V 5 bases and J 4 bases, with 11 bases left between them. This chain uses TRBV19 with TRBJ1-2; no clear D gene. The material sequenced was peripheral blood. The TCR was taken from a woman in her twenties or thirties with COVID-19, enrolled during active disease. As DNA, the CDR3 is TGTGCCAGTAGTCGGCAGCGGCTCTATGGCTACACCTTC. Translated, it gives CASSRQRLYGYTF.